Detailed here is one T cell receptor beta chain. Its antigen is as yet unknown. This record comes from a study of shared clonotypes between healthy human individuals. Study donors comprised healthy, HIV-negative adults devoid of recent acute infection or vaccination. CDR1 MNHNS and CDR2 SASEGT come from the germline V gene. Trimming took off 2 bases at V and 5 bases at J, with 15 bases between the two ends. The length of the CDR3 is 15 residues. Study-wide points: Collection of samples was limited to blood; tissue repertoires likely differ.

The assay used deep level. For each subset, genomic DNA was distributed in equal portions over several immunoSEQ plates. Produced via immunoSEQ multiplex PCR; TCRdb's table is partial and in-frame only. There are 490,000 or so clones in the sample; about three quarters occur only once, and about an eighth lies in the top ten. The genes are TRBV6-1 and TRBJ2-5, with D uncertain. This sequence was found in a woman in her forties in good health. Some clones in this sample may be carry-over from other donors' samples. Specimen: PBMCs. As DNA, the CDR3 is TGTGCCAGCAGTGAAACGGCAGACCCTTCGGAGACCCAGTACTTC. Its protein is CASSETADPSETQYF.